The source of this T cell receptor (beta chain) is a study of early T cells in non-severe SARS-CoV-2 infection. Study at large: The study sequenced bulk RNA from unsorted whole blood, with chains unpaired.

The germline V gene has CDR1 SGHRS and CDR2 YFSETQ. V lost 4 bases, J lost 5 bases, and 16 bases lay in between. There are 15 residues in the CDR3. Using its own MiXCR run on the 5' RACE reads, TCRdb lists one record per CDR3 protein. This repertoire shows 30,000 to 40,000 distinct CDR3 sequences, 9% found once; its top ten account for 13%. This clonotype was seen ten or more times. The TCR originated in an adult who was a healthcare worker with PCR-confirmed SARS-CoV-2 infection or an uninfected control (not recorded which). Sequencing was performed on whole blood. V and J are TRBV5-1 and TRBJ2-1; TRBD1 or TRBD2 may be the D gene (5 bases each). This CDR3 reads CASSVTGTADNEQFF. The CDR3 coding sequence is TGCGCCAGCAGCGTCACCGGGACGGCCGACAATGAGCAGTTCTTC. Supplemented by reference TRBV5-1 and TRBJ2-1, the full variable domain reads KAGVTQTPRYLIKTRGQQVTLSCSPISGHRSVSWYQQTPGQGLQFLFEYFSETQRNKGNFPGRFSGRQFSNSRSEMNVSTLELGDSALYLCASSVTGTADNEQFFGPGTRLTVL.